This T cell receptor (beta chain) was sequenced for a study of shared clonotypes between healthy human individuals (dated by TCRdb to the early 2020s). Broadly, across the study: The cohort comprised a couple of women and three men aged 18 to 49 years. Per donor, three plates each were used for CD4 naive and CD4 memory, two for CD8 naive, and one for CD8 memory. The study deeply sequenced blood TCR repertoires of five healthy adults to estimate repertoire size and the extent of clonotype sharing between individuals. Different laboratories and diverse techniques were used to prepare libraries and sequence TCR repertoires, to increase sequencing depth and limit assay-specific biases. Each donor's leukapheresis produced roughly between about 0.9 and 9.5 billion PBMCs. What the study reported, not specific to this receptor: Even with the large sequencing depth, rarefaction of the sorted-subset datasets indicated that sequencing was incomplete. The small number of donors limited the genetic and exposure-history diversity represented. Sharing across several donors was observed for approximately 5% of naive CD4, under 4% of naive CD8, about 2.5% of memory CD4, and about 0.39% of memory CD8 clonotypes. Compared with non-shared clonotypes, clonotypes shared by all four sorted-subset donors had higher generation probabilities. Larger estimated clonotype richness was generally found for naive subsets than for memory subsets. Sampling was restricted to blood, and TCR repertoires in tissues likely differ from the TCR repertoires found in blood. Pairwise subsampling led to the expectation that sequencing depth would affect the degree of clonotype sharing among donors.

The V and J ends are trimmed by 1 base and 0 bases, leaving 16 bases between them. The CDR3, from cysteine to phenylalanine, totals 18 residues. Left in the record is the CDR3 DNA by itself, 54 bases read in frame from the first base. From the germline V gene, CDR1 is SNHLY and CDR2 is FYNNEI. TCR CDR3 regions were amplified from genomic DNA by multiplex PCR using the deep immunoSEQ assay. For each cell subset, the extracted genomic DNA was distributed evenly across all wells of several immunoSEQ 96-well plates, and each plate served as one replicate. For sorted subsets, each replicate PCR was loaded with around 220 ng genomic DNA, equivalent to 30,000 or so T cell genomes. Purified libraries were quantified with a Qubit 3.0 fluorometer, sized on a Bioanalyzer 2100, and re-quantified with the KAPA Library Quantification kit. A separate single-read 150-cycle Illumina NextSeq 550 flow cell was used to sequence each immunoSEQ 96-well plate. Per the authors' processing: Because the immunoSEQ output held only junctional sequences and lacked quality scores, the filtering could not match the filtering applied to full-length reads. To assign V/J genes and CDR3, sequences were annotated using PyIR, a Python wrapper for IgBLAST v1.9, with IMGT germline references. Reads were filtered out if the reads had weak V/J assignments (E-value above 1e-6), no CDR3, stop codons, out-of-frame junctions, or ambiguous translated residues. A V3J clonotype was defined by an identical inferred V gene, J gene, and CDR3 amino acid sequence. Percentage overlap between repertoires was computed as shared unique clonotypes divided by the size of the smaller repertoire. RTK rarefaction, the Chao1 estimator, and Recon v2.1 estimates of unobserved clonotypes were used to assess repertoire richness. Generation probabilities were computed with OLGA for all TCRbeta clonotypes obtained by the gDNA method from four donors. Here the immuneACCESS table is served through TCRdb, limited to in-frame sequences with V and J called. Missing clones are a known gap in these copies; in checked studies unresolved V genes cover under half, and the rest lacks a known reason. D and trimming were read from the DNA, whereas the V and J calls and clone size are those reported in that table. A total of about 2.1 million clones appear in this sample, about 93% of them only once. The ten top clones hold approximately 1.6% of the sample.

CD8 naive samples were CD45RO-negative cells positively selected for CCR7, giving a CD45RA+CCR7+ population that excluded TemRA cells. The donors were healthy, HIV-negative adults with no recently reported acute infections or vaccinations. Only Caucasian adults living in Nashville, Tennessee, USA were represented among the donors. After blood collection by leukapheresis, PBMCs were isolated using Ficoll-Histopaque density gradient centrifugation and then cryopreserved in the vapor phase of liquid nitrogen. Purity and quantity of every magnetically sorted T cell population were checked by analytical flow cytometry. From each sorted fraction, genomic DNA was isolated and quantified by UV absorbance on a Nanodrop 2000c. A word on this clone: What antigen it recognizes has not been identified. No quality values exist for individual bases; no much larger clone is one base distant.

This chain is built from TRBV2 and TRBJ2-1; the D segment cannot be called with confidence. The clonotype was recovered from a man aged 18 to 35 in good health. Some clones in this sample may be carry-over from other donors' samples. The sample consisted of naive CD8+ T cells from PBMCs. The cell subset or site label, as the study defines it: CD45RA+CCR7+. The DNA is TGTGCCAGCAGTGAAGATGGGTTGGGCTTGGGCTCCTACAATGAGCAGTTCTTC. Translated, it gives CASSEDGLGLGSYNEQFF. The full variable domain, completed from the reference TRBV2 and TRBJ2-1 proteins outside the CDR3, reads EPEVTQTPSHQVTQMGQEVILRCVPISNHLYFYWYRQILGQKVEFLVSFYNNEISEKSEIFDDQFSVERPDGSNFTLKIRSTKLEDSAMYFCASSEDGLGLGSYNEQFFGPGTRLTVL.